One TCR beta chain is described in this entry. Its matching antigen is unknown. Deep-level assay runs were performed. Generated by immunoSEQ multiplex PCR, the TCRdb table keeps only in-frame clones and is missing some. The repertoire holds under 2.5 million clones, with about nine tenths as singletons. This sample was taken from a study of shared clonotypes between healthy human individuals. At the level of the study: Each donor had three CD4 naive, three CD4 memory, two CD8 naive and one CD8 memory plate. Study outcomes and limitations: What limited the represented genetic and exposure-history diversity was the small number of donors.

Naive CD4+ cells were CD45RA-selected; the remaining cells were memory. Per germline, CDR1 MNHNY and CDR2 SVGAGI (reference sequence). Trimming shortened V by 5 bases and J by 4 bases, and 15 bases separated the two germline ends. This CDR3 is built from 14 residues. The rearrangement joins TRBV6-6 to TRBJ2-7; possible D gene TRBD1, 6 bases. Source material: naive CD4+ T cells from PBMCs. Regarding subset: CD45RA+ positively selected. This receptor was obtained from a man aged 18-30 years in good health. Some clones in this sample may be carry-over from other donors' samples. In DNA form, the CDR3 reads TGTGCCAGCAGTCGGAGGAAGGGGGTTTACGAGCAGTACTTC. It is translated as CASSRRKGVYEQYF.